This TCR beta chain appears in the sequencing data of a study of T cell responses to AZD1222 COVID-19 vaccine. Broader study findings: Donors in the cohort were predominantly white British and more often female, and clonal diversity was possibly underestimated.

Assay used: immunoSEQ multiplex PCR; TCRdb lists only in-frame clones, some missing. The sample lists 250,000 to 300,000 clones, almost 95% seen once, with less than 0.65% in the top ten. Regarding this clone: The antigen is undetermined.

The CDR3 consists of 12 residues. The germline CDR1 and CDR2 sequences are LGHDT and YNNKEL (reference sequence). Trimming cost V 1 base and J 9 bases, with 9 bases left between them. The specimen comprised peripheral blood, sampled 28 days after the second AZD1222 dose. The receptor was derived from an adult who received the AZD1222 COVID-19 vaccine. This chain connects TRBV3-1 (or the pseudogene TRBV3-2) to TRBJ1-1; no clear D. CDR3 nucleotide sequence: TGTGCCAGCAGCCAAGTAGGTAGGCAAGCTTTCTTT. This translates into CASSQVGRQAFF.